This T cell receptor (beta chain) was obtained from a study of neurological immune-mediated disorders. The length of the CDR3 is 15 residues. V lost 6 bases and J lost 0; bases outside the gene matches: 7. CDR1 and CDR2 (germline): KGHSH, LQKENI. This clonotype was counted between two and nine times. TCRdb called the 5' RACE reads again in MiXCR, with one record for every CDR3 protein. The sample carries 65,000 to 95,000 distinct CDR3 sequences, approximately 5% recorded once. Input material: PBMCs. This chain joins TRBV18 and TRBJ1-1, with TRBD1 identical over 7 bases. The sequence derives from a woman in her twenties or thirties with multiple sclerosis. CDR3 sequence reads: CASSQTGQLNTEAFF. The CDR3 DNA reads TGTGCCAGCTCGCAGACAGGGCAACTGAACACTGAAGCTTTCTTT.